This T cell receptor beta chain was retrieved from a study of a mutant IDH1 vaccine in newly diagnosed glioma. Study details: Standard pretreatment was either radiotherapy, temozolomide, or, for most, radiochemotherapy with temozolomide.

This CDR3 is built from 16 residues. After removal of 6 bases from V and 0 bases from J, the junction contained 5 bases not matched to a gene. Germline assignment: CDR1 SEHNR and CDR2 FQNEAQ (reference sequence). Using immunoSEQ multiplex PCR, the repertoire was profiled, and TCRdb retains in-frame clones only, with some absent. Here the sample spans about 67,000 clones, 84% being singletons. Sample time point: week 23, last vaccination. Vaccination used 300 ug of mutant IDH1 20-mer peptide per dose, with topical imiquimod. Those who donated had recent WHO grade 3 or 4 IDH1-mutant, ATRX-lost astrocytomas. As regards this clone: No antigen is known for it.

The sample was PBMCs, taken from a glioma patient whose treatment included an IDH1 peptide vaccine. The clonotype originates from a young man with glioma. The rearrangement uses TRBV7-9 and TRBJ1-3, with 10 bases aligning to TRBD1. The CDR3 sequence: CASSMTGGRSGNTIYF. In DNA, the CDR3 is TGTGCCAGCAGTATGACAGGGGGCCGCTCTGGAAACACCATATATTTT.